These 9 T cell receptor beta chains were all obtained from the same sample, sequenced in a study of T cells after yellow fever vaccination. TCRdb redid the calling of the 5' RACE reads with MiXCR, one entry per CDR3 protein. The data contain about 330,000 distinct CDR3 sequences, 6.5% to 8.5% of them seen just once; the ten biggest clones take up 15% to 20%. The source material was PBMCs, sampled approximately 40 days after the first yellow fever vaccination. The receptors were gathered from a man between 18 and 29 years old who received the YFV17D yellow fever vaccine.

V usage is TRBV5-1 and J usage is TRBJ2-6; D possibly matches TRBD1 or TRBD2 (6 bases each). In germline, CDR1 is SGHRS, CDR2 YFSETQ. There are 17 residues in the CDR3. V lost 5 bases to trimming and J lost 0 bases, with 15 bases between them. The CDR3 coding sequence is TGCGCCAGCAGGGGTGGAGGGGGATACTCTGGGGCCAACGTCCTGACTTTC. This encodes CASRGGGGYSGANVLTF. Complete variable domain (other parts from reference TRBV5-1 and TRBJ2-6): KAGVTQTPRYLIKTRGQQVTLSCSPISGHRSVSWYQQTPGQGLQFLFEYFSETQRNKGNFPGRFSGRQFSNSRSEMNVSTLELGDSALYLCASRGGGGYSGANVLTFGAGSRLTVL.

The chain links TRBV20-1 to TRBJ2-1; D might be TRBD2 (6 bases). In germline, CDR1 is DFQATT, CDR2 SNEGSKA (reference sequence). The CDR3 extends over 15 amino acids. The V end lost 6 bases, the J end lost 4 bases, and 19 bases lay between the germline ends. This CDR3 is CSARTPGVPYNEQFF. The DNA for the CDR3 is TGCAGTGCCCGGACCCCGGGAGTCCCTTACAATGAGCAGTTCTTC.

V is TRBV7-6 and J is TRBJ2-1; TRBD2 agrees at 13 bases. Per germline, CDR1 SGHVS and CDR2 FNYEAQ. The V segment lost 0 bases and the J segment 1 base; nucleotides outside the gene matches: 0. This CDR3 spans 17 amino acids. The chain's CDR3 is CASSLALAGGSYNEQFF. In DNA, the CDR3 is TGTGCCAGCAGCTTAGCACTAGCGGGGGGGTCCTACAATGAGCAGTTCTTC.

This clonotype showed up just a few times. The genes are TRBV6-2 or TRBV6-3 and TRBJ1-1; D remains unclear. The CDR3 runs to 15 residues. V lost 5 bases, J lost 2 bases, and 15 bases lay in between. Germline V CDR1 and CDR2: MNHEY, SVGEGT. DNA of the CDR3: TGTGCCAGCAGTCTACTACATCGGGTCAACACTGAAGCTTTCTTT. This translates into CASSLLHRVNTEAFF.

Details on this clonotype: Given a much more abundant clone one base away, this may be a read error. V is TRBV10-3 and J is TRBJ2-3; TRBD2 matches at 9 bases. CDR1 and CDR2 from the germline V gene are ENHRY and SYGVKD. The junction had 16 bases not matched to a gene; V was cut back by 8 bases and J by 1 base. This CDR3 has 18 amino acids. The CDR3: CAIRGSAGGPPGTDTQYF. The CDR3 DNA is TGTGCCATCCGTGGGTCGGCGGGGGGGCCCCCTGGCACAGATACGCAGTATTTT.

CDR3 coding DNA: TGTGCCAGCAGGACAGGGTTGATCTACGAGCAGTACTTC. Translating gives CASRTGLIYEQYF. J is TRBJ2-7 and V is TRBV7-2, with 7 bases lining up with TRBD1. Trimming took 6 bases from V and 3 from J; bases not matched to a gene: 5. This CDR3 is 13 amino acids long. CDR1 and CDR2 (germline): SGHTA, FQGNSA.

This clonotype occurred many times. This chain links TRBV11-3 with TRBJ2-1; 7 bases are a match to TRBD1. Trimming took 2 bases from V and 5 from J; bases not matched to a gene: 3. This CDR3 is built from 14 residues. From germline, CDR1 is SGHNT and CDR2 YENEEA. CDR3 in amino acids: CASSLQGENNEQFF. The CDR3 DNA sequence: TGTGCCAGCAGCTTACAGGGGGAAAACAATGAGCAGTTCTTC.

This clonotype was seen repeatedly, ten times or more. V gene TRBV2 combines with J gene TRBJ2-7; D uncertain. Germline values: CDR1 SNHLY, CDR2 FYNNEI. Trimming stripped 6 bases from V and 6 bases from J, with 12 bases between. The CDR3 spans 12 residues. As DNA, the CDR3 is TGTGCCAGCAGGGACCCCCGGTTCGAGCAGTACTTC. It yields the protein CASRDPRFEQYF.

This clonotype was counted many times. This chain joins TRBV4-3 and TRBJ2-3; D possibly corresponds to TRBD1 (7 bases). CDR3 length: 16 amino acids. Germline CDR1 is LGHNA and CDR2 is YSLEER. V lost 2 bases and J 1 base, leaving 13 bases between the germline ends. CDR3 protein: CASSQTGGTGTDTQYF. In nucleotides, the CDR3 is TGCGCCAGCAGCCAAACAGGAGGGACAGGCACAGATACGCAGTATTTT.